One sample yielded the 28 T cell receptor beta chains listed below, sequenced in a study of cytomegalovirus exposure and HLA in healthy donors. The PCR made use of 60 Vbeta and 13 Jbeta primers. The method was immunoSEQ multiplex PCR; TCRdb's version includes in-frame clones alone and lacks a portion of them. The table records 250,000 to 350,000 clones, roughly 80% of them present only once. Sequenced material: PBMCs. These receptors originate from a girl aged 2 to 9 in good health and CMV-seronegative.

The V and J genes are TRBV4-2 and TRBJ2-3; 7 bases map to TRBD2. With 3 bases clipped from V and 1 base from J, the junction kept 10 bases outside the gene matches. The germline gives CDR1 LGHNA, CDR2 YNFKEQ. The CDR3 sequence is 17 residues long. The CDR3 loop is CASSHEESSGGTDTQYF. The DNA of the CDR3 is TGTGCCAGCAGCCACGAAGAGTCTAGCGGAGGCACAGATACGCAGTATTTT.

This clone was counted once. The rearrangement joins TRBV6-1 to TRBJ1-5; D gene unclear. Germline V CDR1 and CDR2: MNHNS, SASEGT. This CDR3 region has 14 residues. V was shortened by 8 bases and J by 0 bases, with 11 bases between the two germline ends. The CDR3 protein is CASDWHYSNQPQHF. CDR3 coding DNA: TGTGCCAGCGATTGGCATTATAGCAATCAGCCCCAGCATTTT.

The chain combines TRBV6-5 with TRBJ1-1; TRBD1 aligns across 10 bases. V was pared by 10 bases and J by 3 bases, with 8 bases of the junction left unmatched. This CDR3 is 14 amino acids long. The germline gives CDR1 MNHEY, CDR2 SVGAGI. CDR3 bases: TGTGCCACTATCGACAGGGGGCGGGACACTGAAGCTTTCTTT. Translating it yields CATIDRGRDTEAFF.

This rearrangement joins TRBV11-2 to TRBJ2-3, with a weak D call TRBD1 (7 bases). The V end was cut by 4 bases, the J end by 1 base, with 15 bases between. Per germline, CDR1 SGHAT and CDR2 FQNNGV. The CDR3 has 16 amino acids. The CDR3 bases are TGTGCCAGCAGCTCAAACAGGGGAGGTGGCACAGATACGCAGTATTTT. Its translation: CASSSNRGGGTDTQYF. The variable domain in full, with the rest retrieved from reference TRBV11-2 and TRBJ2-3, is EAGVAQSPRYKIIEKRQSVAFWCNPISGHATLYWYQQILGQGPKLLIQFQNNGVVDDSQLPKDRFSAERLKGVDSTLKIQPAKLEDSAVYLCASSSNRGGGTDTQYFGPGTRLTVL.

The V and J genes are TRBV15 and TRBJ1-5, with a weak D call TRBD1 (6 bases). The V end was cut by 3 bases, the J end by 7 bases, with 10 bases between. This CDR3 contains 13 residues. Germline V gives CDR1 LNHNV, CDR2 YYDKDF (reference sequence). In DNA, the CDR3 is TGTGCCACCAGCAGGGACAGACGGCAGCCCCAGCATTTT. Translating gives CATSRDRRQPQHF.

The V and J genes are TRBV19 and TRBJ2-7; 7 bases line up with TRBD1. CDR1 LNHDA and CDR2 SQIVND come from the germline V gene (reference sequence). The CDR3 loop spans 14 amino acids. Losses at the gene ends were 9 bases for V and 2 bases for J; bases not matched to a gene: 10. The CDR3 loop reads CASKPGQAAYEQYF. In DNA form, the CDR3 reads TGTGCCAGCAAACCTGGACAGGCCGCCTACGAGCAGTACTTC.

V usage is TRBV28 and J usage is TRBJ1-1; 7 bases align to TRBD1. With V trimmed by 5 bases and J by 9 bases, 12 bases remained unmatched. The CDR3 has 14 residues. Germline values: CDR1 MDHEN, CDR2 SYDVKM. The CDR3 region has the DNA TGTGCCAGCAGTGCTCCGGGACAGCGTTTACAAGCTTTCTTT. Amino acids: CASSAPGQRLQAFF. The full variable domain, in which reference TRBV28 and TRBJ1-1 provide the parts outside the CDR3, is DVKVTQSSRYLVKRTGEKVFLECVQDMDHENMFWYRQDPGLGLRLIYFSYDVKMKEKGDIPEGYSVSREKKERFSLILESASTNQTSMYLCASSAPGQRLQAFFGQGTRLTVV.

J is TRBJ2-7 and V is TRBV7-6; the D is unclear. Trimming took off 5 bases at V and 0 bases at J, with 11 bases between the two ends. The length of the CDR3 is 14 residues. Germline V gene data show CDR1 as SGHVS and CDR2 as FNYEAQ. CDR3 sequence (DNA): TGTGCCAGCAGCCCGCACGGTCTCTCCTACGAGCAGTACTTC. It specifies CASSPHGLSYEQYF.

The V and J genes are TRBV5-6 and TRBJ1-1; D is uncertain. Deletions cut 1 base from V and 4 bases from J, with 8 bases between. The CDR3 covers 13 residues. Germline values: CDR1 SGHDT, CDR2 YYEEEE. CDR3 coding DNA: TGTGCCAGCAGCTTGATAATCCCCACTGAAGCTTTCTTT. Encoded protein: CASSLIIPTEAFF.

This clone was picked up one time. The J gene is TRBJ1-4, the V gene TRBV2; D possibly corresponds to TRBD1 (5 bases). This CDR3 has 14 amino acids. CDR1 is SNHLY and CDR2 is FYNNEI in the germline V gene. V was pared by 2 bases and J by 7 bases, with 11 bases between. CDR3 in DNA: TGTGCCAGCAGTGAACAGGGTGTAAGTGAAAAACTGTTTTTT. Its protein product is CASSEQGVSEKLFF. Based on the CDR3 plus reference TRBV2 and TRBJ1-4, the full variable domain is EPEVTQTPSHQVTQMGQEVILRCVPISNHLYFYWYRQILGQKVEFLVSFYNNEISEKSEIFDDQFSVERPDGSNFTLKIRSTKLEDSAMYFCASSEQGVSEKLFFGSGTQLSVL.

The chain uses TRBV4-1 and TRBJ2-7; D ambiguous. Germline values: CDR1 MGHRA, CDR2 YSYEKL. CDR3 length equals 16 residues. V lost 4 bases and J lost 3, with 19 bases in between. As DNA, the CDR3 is TGCGCCAGCAGCCCCTACCCAGGCGATACCGTCTACGAGCAGTACTTC. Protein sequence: CASSPYPGDTVYEQYF.

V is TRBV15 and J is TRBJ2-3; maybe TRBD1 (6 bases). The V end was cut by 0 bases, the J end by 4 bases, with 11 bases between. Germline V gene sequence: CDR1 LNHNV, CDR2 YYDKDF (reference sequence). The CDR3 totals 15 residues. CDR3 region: CATSRERQASDTQYF. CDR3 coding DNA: TGTGCCACCAGCAGAGAGAGACAGGCCTCAGATACGCAGTATTTT. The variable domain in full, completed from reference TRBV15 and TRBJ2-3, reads DAMVIQNPRYQVTQFGKPVTLSCSQTLNHNVMYWYQQKSSQAPKLLFHYYDKDFNNEADTPDNFQSRRPNTSFCFLDIRSPGLGDTAMYLCATSRERQASDTQYFGPGTRLTVL.

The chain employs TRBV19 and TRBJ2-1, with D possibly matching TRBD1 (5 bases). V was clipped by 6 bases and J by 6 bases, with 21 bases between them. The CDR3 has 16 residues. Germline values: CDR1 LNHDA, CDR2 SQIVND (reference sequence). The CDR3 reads CASRFGRDSISNEQFF. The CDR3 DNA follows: TGTGCCAGTAGATTCGGGCGAGACAGCATTAGCAATGAGCAGTTCTTC.

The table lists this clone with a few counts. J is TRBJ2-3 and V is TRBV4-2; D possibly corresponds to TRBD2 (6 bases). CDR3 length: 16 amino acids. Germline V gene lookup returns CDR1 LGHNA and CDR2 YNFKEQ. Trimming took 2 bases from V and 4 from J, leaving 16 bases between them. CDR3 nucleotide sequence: TGTGCCAGCAGCCAATTGTTACCGGGAGAGGCAGATACGCAGTATTTT. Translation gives CASSQLLPGEADTQYF.

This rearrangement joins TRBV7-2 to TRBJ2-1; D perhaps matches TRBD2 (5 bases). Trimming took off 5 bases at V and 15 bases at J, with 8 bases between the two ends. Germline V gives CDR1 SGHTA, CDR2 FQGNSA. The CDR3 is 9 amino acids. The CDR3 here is CASSPGWFF. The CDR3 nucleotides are TGTGCCAGCAGCCCGGGGTGGTTCTTC.

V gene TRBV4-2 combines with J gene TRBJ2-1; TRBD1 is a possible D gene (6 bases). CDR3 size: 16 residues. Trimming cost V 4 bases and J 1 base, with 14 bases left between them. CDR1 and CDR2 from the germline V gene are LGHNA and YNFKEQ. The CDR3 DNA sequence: TGTGCCAGCAGCCTCCCAGGGGCCCAATCCTACAATGAGCAGTTCTTC. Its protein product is CASSLPGAQSYNEQFF.

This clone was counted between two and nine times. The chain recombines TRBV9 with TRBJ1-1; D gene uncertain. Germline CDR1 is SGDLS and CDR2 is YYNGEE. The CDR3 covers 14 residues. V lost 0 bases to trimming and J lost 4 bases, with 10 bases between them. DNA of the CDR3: TGTGCCAGCAGCGTAGAAGATGGCATCACTGAAGCTTTCTTT. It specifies CASSVEDGITEAFF.

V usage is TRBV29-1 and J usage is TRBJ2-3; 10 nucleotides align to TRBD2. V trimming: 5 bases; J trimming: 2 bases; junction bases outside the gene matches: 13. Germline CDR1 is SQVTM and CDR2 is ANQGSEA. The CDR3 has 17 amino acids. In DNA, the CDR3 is TGCAGCGTTTTCGGGACTAGCGCTTTAAAGTACACAGATACGCAGTATTTT. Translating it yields CSVFGTSALKYTDTQYF.

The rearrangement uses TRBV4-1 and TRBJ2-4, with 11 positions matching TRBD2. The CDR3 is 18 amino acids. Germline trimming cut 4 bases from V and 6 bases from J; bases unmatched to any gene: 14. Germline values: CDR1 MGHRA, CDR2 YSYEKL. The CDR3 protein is CASSLRALAGGRGNIQYF. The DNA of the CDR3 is TGCGCCAGCAGCCTCCGAGCCTTAGCGGGGGGGCGGGGAAACATTCAGTACTTC.

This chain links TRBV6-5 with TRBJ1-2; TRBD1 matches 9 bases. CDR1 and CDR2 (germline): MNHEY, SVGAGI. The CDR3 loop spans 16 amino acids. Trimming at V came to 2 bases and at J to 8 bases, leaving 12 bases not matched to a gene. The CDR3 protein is CASSYPRTGDDAGYTF. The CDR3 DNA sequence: TGTGCCAGCAGTTACCCCCGGACAGGGGATGACGCGGGCTACACCTTC.

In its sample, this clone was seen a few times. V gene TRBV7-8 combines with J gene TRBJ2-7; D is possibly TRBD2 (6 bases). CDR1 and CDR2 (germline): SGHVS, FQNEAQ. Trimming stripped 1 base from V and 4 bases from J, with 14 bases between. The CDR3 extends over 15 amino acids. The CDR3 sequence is CASSLVGQGGYEQYF. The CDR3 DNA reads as TGTGCCAGCAGCTTAGTAGGGCAGGGAGGATACGAGCAGTACTTC.

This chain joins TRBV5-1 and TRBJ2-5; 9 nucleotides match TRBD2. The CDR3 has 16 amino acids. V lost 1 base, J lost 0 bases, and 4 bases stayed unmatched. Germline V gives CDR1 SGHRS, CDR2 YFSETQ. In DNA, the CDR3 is TGCGCCAGCAGCTTGATGAGCGGGGGGTACCAAGAGACCCAGTACTTC. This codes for CASSLMSGGYQETQYF.

In DNA, the CDR3 is TGTGCCAGCAGCTTGGGGGGGCTCTACACAGATACGCAGTATTTT. Amino acids: CASSLGGLYTDTQYF. The J gene is TRBJ2-3, the V gene TRBV5-8, with a tentative D call TRBD1 (6 bases). Germline CDR1 and CDR2: SGHTS and YDEGEE. The V end lost 0 bases, the J end lost 2 bases, and 10 bases lay between the germline ends. This CDR3 region has 15 residues.

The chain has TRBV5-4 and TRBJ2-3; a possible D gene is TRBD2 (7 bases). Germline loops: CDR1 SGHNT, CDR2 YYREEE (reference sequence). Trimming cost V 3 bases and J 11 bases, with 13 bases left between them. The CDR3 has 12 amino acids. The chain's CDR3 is CASSSGGRGQYF. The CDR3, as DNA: TGTGCCAGCAGCTCGGGGGGCCGGGGGCAGTATTTT.

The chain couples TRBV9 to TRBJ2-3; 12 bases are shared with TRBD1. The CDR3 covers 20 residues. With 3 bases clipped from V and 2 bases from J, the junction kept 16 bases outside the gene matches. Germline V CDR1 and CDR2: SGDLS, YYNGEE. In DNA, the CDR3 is TGTGCCAGCAGCGCGAACCGGGACAGGGGGCCCACAGGGGACACAGATACGCAGTATTTT. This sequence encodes CASSANRDRGPTGDTDTQYF. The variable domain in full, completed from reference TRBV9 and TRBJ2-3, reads DSGVTQTPKHLITATGQRVTLRCSPRSGDLSVYWYQQSLDQGLQFLIQYYNGEERAKGNILERFSAQQFPDLHSELNLSSLELGDSALYFCASSANRDRGPTGDTDTQYFGPGTRLTVL.

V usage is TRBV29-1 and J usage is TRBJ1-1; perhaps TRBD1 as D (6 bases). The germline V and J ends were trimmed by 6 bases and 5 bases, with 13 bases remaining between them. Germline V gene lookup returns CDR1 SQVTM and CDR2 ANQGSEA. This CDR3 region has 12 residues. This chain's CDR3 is CSVPEQGTEAFF. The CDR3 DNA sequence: TGCAGCGTGCCGGAACAGGGTACTGAAGCTTTCTTT.

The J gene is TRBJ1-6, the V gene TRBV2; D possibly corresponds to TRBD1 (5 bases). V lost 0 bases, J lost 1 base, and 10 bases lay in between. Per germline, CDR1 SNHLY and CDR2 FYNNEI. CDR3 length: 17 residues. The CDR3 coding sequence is TGTGCCAGCAGTGAAGCGCCACAGGTTTCCTATAATTCACCCCTCCACTTT. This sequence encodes CASSEAPQVSYNSPLHF.

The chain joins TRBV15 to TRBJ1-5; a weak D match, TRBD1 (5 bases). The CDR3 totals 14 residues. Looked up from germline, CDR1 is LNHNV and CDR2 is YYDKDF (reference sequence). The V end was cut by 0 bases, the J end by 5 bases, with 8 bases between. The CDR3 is CATSREGGYQPQHF. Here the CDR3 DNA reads TGTGCCACCAGCAGAGAGGGGGGTTATCAGCCCCAGCATTTT.